A single sample is the source of the 32 T cell receptor beta chains below, sequenced in a study of shared clonotypes between healthy human individuals. This table comes from immunoSEQ multiplex PCR, and its TCRdb copy is limited to in-frame clones, with some not included. Of 700,000 or so clones in the sample, 72% were seen once. The sample comprised memory CD4+ T cells sorted from blood. The subset here: CD45RA-negative fraction. The receptors stem from a woman aged 25 to 39 in good health.

The V gene is TRBV5-1, the J gene TRBJ2-1; 9 positions match TRBD1. CDR1 is SGHRS, CDR2 YFSETQ, per germline. Losses at the gene ends were 3 bases for V and 6 bases for J; bases not matched to a gene: 7. The CDR3 covers 15 residues. The CDR3 DNA reads TGCGCCAGCAGCTCTTCCGGGACAGGGACCAATGAGCAGTTCTTC. Encoded protein: CASSSSGTGTNEQFF.

The CDR3 loop reads CASSFEFQGEQYF. The CDR3 region has the DNA TGTGCCAGCAGCTTCGAATTCCAGGGCGAGCAGTACTTC. J is TRBJ2-7 and V is TRBV7-3; possible D gene TRBD1, 5 bases. Trimming removed 3 bases at V and 6 bases at J, with 12 bases between. The CDR3 loop spans 13 amino acids. Germline V gene lookup returns CDR1 SGHTA and CDR2 FQGTGA.

The J gene is TRBJ1-4, the V gene TRBV2, with a tentative D call TRBD1 (6 bases). Germline V CDR1 and CDR2: SNHLY, FYNNEI. The CDR3 runs to 15 residues. V was clipped by 6 bases and J by 7 bases, with 18 bases between them. The CDR3: CASRSGTTPIEKLFF. The CDR3 region has the DNA TGTGCCAGCAGAAGCGGGACAACTCCTATTGAAAAACTGTTTTTT.

The V gene is TRBV7-9, the J gene TRBJ2-1, with TRBD1 matching over 12 bases. The CDR3 loop spans 16 amino acids. Per germline, CDR1 SEHNR and CDR2 FQNEAQ (reference sequence). V lost 2 bases, J lost 8 bases, and 7 bases stayed unmatched. CDR3 sequence: CASSLRWDRGLYEQFF. The CDR3, as DNA: TGTGCCAGCAGCTTACGTTGGGACAGGGGGCTCTATGAGCAGTTCTTC.

The chain uses TRBV7-2 and TRBJ2-7; the D gene is possibly TRBD1 (6 bases). From germline, CDR1 is SGHTA and CDR2 FQGNSA. Trimming cost V 5 bases and J 6 bases, with 14 bases left between them. This CDR3 contains 13 residues. The CDR3 bases are TGTGCCAGCAGCCCCGCAGGGGATCGCGAGCAGTACTTC. It translates to CASSPAGDREQYF.

This chain uses TRBV10-3 with TRBJ1-3; tentatively, D is TRBD1 (6 bases). The CDR3 runs 14 residues. Trimming removed 10 bases from V and 2 bases from J, with 15 bases in between. The germline V gene has CDR1 ENHRY and CDR2 SYGVKD. As DNA, the CDR3 is TGTGCCACCAAACAGGGCTCGGCTGGAAACACCATATATTTT. Translated: CATKQGSAGNTIYF.

This clone was counted only a few times. The same CDR3 is also encoded by other DNA sequences in this sample. The chain carries TRBV7-3 and TRBJ1-1; the D is unclear. The CDR3 extends over 13 amino acids. Germline CDR1 and CDR2: SGHTA and FQGTGA. Trimming left V 0 bases short and J 2 bases short, with 4 bases between. The CDR3 region has the DNA TGTGCCAGCAGCTTAACAGTTAACACTGAAGCTTTCTTT. Residues: CASSLTVNTEAFF.

The CDR3 coding sequence is TGTGCCAGCAACTACTACACCTTC. Amino acids: CASNYYTF. The chain carries TRBV21-1 and TRBJ1-2. TRBV21-1 is a listed pseudogene. CDR3 length equals 8 residues.

V usage is TRBV7-8 and J usage is TRBJ2-7, with 10 bases identical to TRBD2. Unmatched junction bases numbered 19, after V lost 3 bases and J lost 5 bases. The length of the CDR3 is 19 residues. CDR1 and CDR2 from the germline V gene are SGHVS and FQNEAQ. The CDR3 DNA follows: TGTGCCAGCAGCTTGAGATATGGCGCTAGCGGGAGCAATAAGAACGAGCAGTACTTC. It yields the protein CASSLRYGASGSNKNEQYF.

The rearrangement links TRBV7-2 to TRBJ2-7, with 9 bases that match TRBD1. Germline assignment: CDR1 SGHTA and CDR2 FQGNSA. This CDR3 comprises 16 residues. Trimming cost V 4 bases and J 5 bases; bases outside gene matches: 12. The CDR3 here is CASSSTPRDRVNEQYF. In DNA, the CDR3 is TGTGCCAGCAGCTCGACACCCCGGGACAGGGTGAACGAGCAGTACTTC.

The genes are TRBV18 and TRBJ2-7; 8 bases align to TRBD2. V trimming: 3 bases; J trimming: 0 bases; junction bases outside the gene matches: 7. The CDR3 is 16 residues long. Germline loops: CDR1 KGHSH, CDR2 LQKENI. The chain's CDR3 is CASSPSLAERSYEQYF. In DNA form, the CDR3 reads TGTGCCAGCTCACCTTCACTAGCGGAACGCTCCTACGAGCAGTACTTC.

This chain uses TRBV7-9 with TRBJ1-1, with D unresolved. The CDR3 sequence is 13 residues long. V lost 4 bases, J lost 0 bases, and 6 bases lay in between. Germline V CDR1 and CDR2: SEHNR, FQNEAQ (reference sequence). CDR3 residues: CASSSTVNTEAFF. In DNA form, the CDR3 reads TGTGCCAGCAGCTCAACAGTGAACACTGAAGCTTTCTTT.

The chain uses TRBV2 and TRBJ2-7, with D hard to call. This CDR3 has 11 residues. Germline V gives CDR1 SNHLY, CDR2 FYNNEI. With 7 bases removed from V and 4 bases from J, the gap between germline ends came to 8 bases. The CDR3 region is CASKADYEQYF. CDR3 DNA sequence: TGTGCCAGCAAGGCAGATTACGAGCAGTACTTC.

The rearrangement links TRBV28 to TRBJ2-1; D might be TRBD1 (6 bases). The germline V and J ends were trimmed by 5 bases and 5 bases, with 16 bases remaining between them. Germline lookup yields CDR1 MDHEN and CDR2 SYDVKM. The CDR3 has 15 amino acids. CDR3 sequence: CASSPPGHRDNEQFF. Here the CDR3 DNA reads TGTGCCAGCAGTCCCCCGGGACATCGGGACAATGAGCAGTTCTTC.

This clone has just one count. The sample carries other DNA sequences with the same CDR3. The chain joins TRBV18 to TRBJ1-5; no firm D call. V lost 4 bases to trimming and J lost 2 bases, with 6 bases between them. Looked up from germline, CDR1 is KGHSH and CDR2 is LQKENI. The CDR3 runs to 13 residues. CDR3: CASSQAGNQPQHF. CDR3 DNA sequence: TGTGCCAGCTCACAGGCGGGCAATCAGCCCCAGCATTTT.

CDR3 residues: CASSLLSSSSYGYTF. The CDR3 DNA follows: TGTGCCAGCAGCTTATTGTCTTCCTCCTCCTATGGCTACACCTTC. This rearrangement joins TRBV7-9 to TRBJ1-2, with D uncertain. CDR3 length equals 15 residues. From germline, CDR1 is SEHNR and CDR2 FQNEAQ (reference sequence). The V end lost 2 bases, the J end lost 4 bases, and 14 bases lay between the germline ends.

Note on this clone: Being one base from a much bigger clone, this may be a read error. V gene TRBV28 combines with J gene TRBJ2-7; 10 bases match TRBD1. The CDR3 is 15 amino acids. The germline V gene encodes CDR1 MDHEN and CDR2 SYDVKM. Losses at the gene ends were 10 bases for V and 1 base for J; bases not matched to a gene: 10. CDR3 nucleotides: TGTGCCAACGGATCGGGACAGGGGACTTCCTACGAGCAGTACTTC. It codes for CANGSGQGTSYEQYF.

The chain uses TRBV2 and TRBJ2-1, with 7 nucleotides matching TRBD1. Trimming cost V 6 bases and J 4 bases; bases outside gene matches: 6. CDR3 length: 14 amino acids. Germline V gene lookup returns CDR1 SNHLY and CDR2 FYNNEI. Here the CDR3 DNA reads TGTGCCAGCAGGGGGCAGGGGGAATACAATGAGCAGTTCTTC. Translating it yields CASRGQGEYNEQFF. The full variable domain, rest sourced from reference TRBV2 and TRBJ2-1, is EPEVTQTPSHQVTQMGQEVILRCVPISNHLYFYWYRQILGQKVEFLVSFYNNEISEKSEIFDDQFSVERPDGSNFTLKIRSTKLEDSAMYFCASRGQGEYNEQFFGPGTRLTVL.

This clone was observed a handful of times. This chain links TRBV18 with TRBJ2-4; D assignment may be TRBD1 or TRBD2 (6 bases each). Trimming shortened V by 3 bases and J by 2 bases, and 14 bases separated the two germline ends. CDR1 is KGHSH and CDR2 is LQKENI in the germline V gene. CDR3 length: 16 amino acids. DNA for the CDR3: TGTGCCAGCTCACCCACACGAGGGGGGACCAAAAACATTCAGTACTTC. Amino acids: CASSPTRGGTKNIQYF.

This clone was recorded once. The chain employs TRBV15 and TRBJ2-5, with 11 bases matching TRBD1. The germline gives CDR1 LNHNV, CDR2 YYDKDF (reference sequence). With V trimmed by 5 bases and J by 4 bases, 9 bases remained unmatched. The CDR3 extends over 16 amino acids. This CDR3 reads CATSEGQGVRAETQYF. For the CDR3, the DNA is TGTGCCACCAGCGAGGGACAGGGGGTAAGGGCAGAGACCCAGTACTTC.

The V call is TRBV28, the J call TRBJ2-6, with D perhaps TRBD1 (6 bases). From germline, CDR1 is MDHEN and CDR2 SYDVKM. V was clipped by 4 bases and J by 0 bases, with 10 bases between them. This CDR3 contains 16 residues. This CDR3 is CASSSRGTSGANVLTF. The CDR3 DNA reads as TGTGCCAGCAGTTCGAGGGGGACCTCTGGGGCCAACGTCCTGACTTTC.

The chain carries TRBV6-6 and TRBJ1-4; D is uncertain. Trimming pared 4 bases from V and 8 bases from J, leaving 11 bases between. CDR3 length: 13 amino acids. The germline V gene has CDR1 MNHNY and CDR2 SVGAGI (reference sequence). CDR3 residues: CASSFQAREKLFF. CDR3 bases: TGTGCCAGCAGTTTTCAGGCCCGGGAAAAACTGTTTTTT.

The chain carries TRBV11-3 and TRBJ2-7, with 9 bases fitting TRBD2. With V trimmed by 8 bases and J by 6 bases, 11 bases remained unmatched. The CDR3 sequence is 14 residues long. Germline V gene lookup returns CDR1 SGHNT and CDR2 YENEEA. The CDR3 region is CASGAGGPRSEQYF. CDR3 DNA sequence: TGTGCCAGCGGGGCGGGAGGGCCCCGCTCCGAGCAGTACTTC.

The rearrangement joins TRBV15 to TRBJ2-3; D unresolved. The CDR3 spans 12 residues. Looked up from germline, CDR1 is LNHNV and CDR2 is YYDKDF (reference sequence). V dropped 3 bases and J dropped 6 bases, with 7 bases sitting between them. DNA of the CDR3: TGTGCCACCAGCAGCCAAGGTGATACGCAGTATTTT. It translates to CATSSQGDTQYF. Combining the CDR3 with reference TRBV15 and TRBJ2-3 gives the whole variable domain DAMVIQNPRYQVTQFGKPVTLSCSQTLNHNVMYWYQQKSSQAPKLLFHYYDKDFNNEADTPDNFQSRRPNTSFCFLDIRSPGLGDTAMYLCATSSQGDTQYFGPGTRLTVL.

This clone showed up just once. The gene calls are TRBV27 and TRBJ2-1; the match to TRBD2 covers 9 bases. Germline V gene lookup returns CDR1 MNHEY and CDR2 SMNVEV (reference sequence). Trimming cost V 0 bases and J 9 bases; bases outside gene matches: 6. CDR3 length: 15 amino acids. The CDR3, as DNA: TGTGCCAGCAGTTTATCTAGCGGGAGAGAAGGTGAGCAGTTCTTC. This sequence encodes CASSLSSGREGEQFF.

Only a few counts were recorded for this clone. The rearrangement joins TRBV12-2 to TRBJ2-7; TRBD2 is the table's D call and was not checked against the DNA. TRBV12-2 has pseudogene status. The CDR3 has 18 amino acids. CDR3 in amino acids: CASRLTSVIDSQSYEQYF. The CDR3 DNA reads TGTGCAAGTCGCTTAACTAGTGTGATCGATTCACAATCCTACGAGCAGTACTTC.

The chain recombines TRBV28 with TRBJ1-1; 9 nucleotides match TRBD1. Germline loops: CDR1 MDHEN, CDR2 SYDVKM. The length of the CDR3 is 12 residues. Trimming removed 5 bases from V and 10 bases from J; junction bases left unmatched: 5. Written as DNA, the CDR3 is TGTGCCAGCAGTCCGGGACAGGGTGCAGCTTTCTTT. It specifies CASSPGQGAAFF.

The chain joins TRBV7-9 to TRBJ2-5; unclear D gene. Trimming removed 5 bases from V and 4 bases from J, with 17 bases in between. Germline loops: CDR1 SEHNR, CDR2 FQNEAQ (reference sequence). This CDR3 has 15 residues. The CDR3 loop is CASSPRRLVLETQYF. The CDR3 nucleotides read TGTGCCAGCAGCCCGCGCCGGCTAGTTCTAGAGACCCAGTACTTC.

This clone was seen a few times. The J gene is TRBJ2-2, the V gene TRBV28; D possibly corresponds to TRBD1 (5 bases). Between the trimmed V and J ends, which lost 10 bases and 0 bases, there was a span of 9 bases. CDR3 length: 13 residues. Germline values: CDR1 MDHEN, CDR2 SYDVKM. CDR3 loop: CATPTANTGELFF. The DNA of the CDR3 is TGTGCCACCCCGACAGCGAACACCGGGGAGCTGTTTTTT.

The gene calls are TRBV11-3 and TRBJ1-3, with unresolved D. CDR1 SGHNT and CDR2 YENEEA come from the germline V gene. The CDR3 has 13 residues. The germline V and J ends were trimmed by 4 bases and 4 bases, with 8 bases remaining between them. The CDR3 sequence: CASSSNTGNTIYF. The CDR3 nucleotides read TGTGCCAGCAGCTCAAATACCGGAAACACCATATATTTT.

The chain has TRBV29-1 and TRBJ2-5, with 7 bases fitting TRBD1. From germline, CDR1 is SQVTM and CDR2 ANQGSEA. V shed 3 bases and J 2 bases; nucleotides not matched to a gene: 9. The CDR3 extends over 15 amino acids. DNA of the CDR3: TGCAGCGTTGATGATCTAGGGACAGTTCAAGAGACCCAGTACTTC. Amino acids: CSVDDLGTVQETQYF.

The chain joins TRBV7-9 to TRBJ2-2; D possibly corresponds to TRBD1 (5 bases). Trimming removed 5 bases from V and 5 bases from J, with 9 bases in between. The germline V gene has CDR1 SEHNR and CDR2 FQNEAQ (reference sequence). The CDR3 has 13 amino acids. This chain's CDR3 is CASSPRQTGELFF. The DNA of the CDR3 is TGTGCCAGCAGCCCAAGACAGACCGGGGAGCTGTTTTTT.